This TCR beta chain was observed in a study of T cell repertoires in cytomegalovirus infection. The wider study: In public TCR beta signatures, there were indications of both CMV infection and matching HLA type.

Study-wide points: Totalled public TCR beta family frequency picked out people who carried CMV plus the relevant HLA.

CDR1 is SGHTA, CDR2 FQGNSA, per germline. The CDR3 is 14 residues long. With V trimmed by 6 bases and J by 5 bases, 3 bases remained unmatched. TCRdb redid the calling of the reads with MiXCR, one entry per CDR3 protein. Of 150,000 to 200,000 distinct CDR3 sequences detected, 28% appear once; the ten largest clones hold about 28%. This clonotype has only a few counts. Its antigen is currently unknown. The chain has TRBV7-2 and TRBJ2-7, with 14 bases that match TRBD2. The source of this sequence is a human donor in good health (CMV status not recorded). Some clones in this sample may be carry-over from other donors' samples. Sequenced: PBMCs. As DNA, the CDR3 is TGTGCCAGCAGGACTAGCGGGGGGGCCAACGAGCAGTACTTC. It translates to CASRTSGGANEQYF.